One and the same sample provided the 30 T cell receptor beta chains below, sequenced in a study of blood T cell repertoires in COVID-19. The method was immunoSEQ multiplex PCR; TCRdb's version includes in-frame clones alone and lacks a portion of them. The sample holds around 160,000 clones, about four fifths seen once. The source material was peripheral blood. The receptors here all came from a human donor with acute or convalescent COVID-19. The donor label of this sample is uncertain.

The J gene is TRBJ2-3, the V gene TRBV6-5; TRBD2 aligns across 8 bases. The V segment lost 3 bases and the J segment 7 bases; nucleotides outside the gene matches: 12. Germline V gene sequence: CDR1 MNHEY, CDR2 SVGAGI. The CDR3 totals 16 residues. CDR3 sequence (DNA): TGTGCCAGCAGTTATCCCTTGCGGGGGGACCCTCATACGCAGTATTTT. Its translation: CASSYPLRGDPHTQYF.

The V gene is TRBV12-3 or TRBV12-4, the J gene TRBJ2-3; D is uncertain. V was shortened by 5 bases and J by 9 bases, with 9 bases between the two germline ends. The CDR3 is 11 amino acids. DNA of the CDR3: TGTGCCAGCAGTCCTCTAGAAACGCAGTATTTT. This translates into CASSPLETQYF.

The chain couples TRBV3-1 (or the pseudogene TRBV3-2) to TRBJ2-3; 8 bases line up with TRBD2. V shed 3 bases, J shed 2 bases, and the junction held 4 bases outside the gene matches. The length of the CDR3 is 15 residues. The germline gives CDR1 LGHDT, CDR2 YNNKEL (reference sequence). CDR3 sequence: CASSHGAGVTDTQYF. CDR3 DNA: TGTGCCAGCAGCCATGGAGCGGGGGTCACAGATACGCAGTATTTT.

The genes are TRBV12-3 or TRBV12-4 and TRBJ1-1; perhaps TRBD1 as D (5 bases). V gave up 3 bases and J gave up 2 bases, with 7 bases separating them. The CDR3 length is 13 residues. The CDR3 coding sequence is TGTGCCAGCAGTTTGACAGTTAACACTGAAGCTTTCTTT. Translation: CASSLTVNTEAFF.

This clone was detected a few times. The chain uses TRBV27 and TRBJ1-6; D possibly corresponds to TRBD1 (5 bases). CDR1 and CDR2 from the germline V gene are MNHEY and SMNVEV (reference sequence). V lost 5 bases to trimming and J lost 8 bases, with 10 bases between them. This CDR3 has 13 residues. The CDR3 bases are TGTGCCAGCAGTCCGGGGGGGGATTCACCCCTCCACTTT. Its protein is CASSPGGDSPLHF.

To note about this clone: Other DNA sequences in this sample translate to the same CDR3. This rearrangement joins TRBV30 to TRBJ2-5, with D unresolved. Germline V gene sequence: CDR1 GTSNPN, CDR2 SVGIG (reference sequence). Trimming stripped 0 bases from V and 4 bases from J, with 3 bases between. The CDR3 sequence is 11 residues long. The CDR3 sequence is CAWSVRETQYF. In DNA, the CDR3 is TGTGCCTGGAGTGTCAGAGAGACCCAGTACTTC.

The chain uses TRBV7-6 and TRBJ1-1; D possibly corresponds to TRBD1 (6 bases). The V gene lost 5 bases and the J gene lost 4 bases, with 17 bases spanning the gap. Germline CDR1 and CDR2: SGHVS and FNYEAQ. This CDR3 spans 15 amino acids. CDR3 coding DNA: TGTGCCAGCAGCATGTCACAGGGCCTGAGCACTGAAGCTTTCTTT. It specifies CASSMSQGLSTEAFF.

This clone was observed at least ten times. The chain carries TRBV6-5 and TRBJ1-4, with D possibly being TRBD1 (5 bases). Trimming took 0 bases from V and 7 from J, leaving 9 bases between them. In germline, CDR1 is MNHEY, CDR2 SVGAGI. The CDR3 has 14 amino acids. CDR3 DNA: TGTGCCAGCAGTTACTCCGGGGGGAGTGAAAAACTGTTTTTT. It is translated as CASSYSGGSEKLFF.

This clone was observed a few times. The chain joins TRBV6-5 to TRBJ2-3; possibly TRBD1 for D (5 bases). Germline CDR1 reads MNHEY; CDR2 reads SVGAGI. CDR3 length equals 15 residues. The V end was cut by 3 bases, the J end by 2 bases, with 12 bases between. DNA for the CDR3: TGTGCCAGCAGTTATCAGGGCCCCCCCACAGATACGCAGTATTTT. It is translated as CASSYQGPPTDTQYF.

This clone was seen more than once but under ten times. The CDR3 sequence is CAISDRVQFSGPQHF. The CDR3, as DNA: TGTGCCATCAGTGATAGGGTGCAGTTTAGCGGGCCCCAGCATTTT. The gene calls are TRBV10-3 and TRBJ1-5; D is ambiguous. This CDR3 region has 15 residues. Germline CDR1 is ENHRY and CDR2 is SYGVKD. Trimming took 3 bases from V and 9 from J, leaving 18 bases between them.

Only one count was recorded for this clone. The chain couples TRBV5-1 to TRBJ1-1; TRBD1 matches 7 bases. Germline V gene data show CDR1 as SGHRS and CDR2 as YFSETQ. V shed 5 bases, J shed 4 bases, and the junction held 8 bases outside the gene matches. The CDR3 totals 14 residues. In DNA, the CDR3 is TGCGCCAGCAGTTTTCAGGGGGATGTCACTGAAGCTTTCTTT. Its protein is CASSFQGDVTEAFF. Together with reference TRBV5-1 and TRBJ1-1, the CDR3 gives the full variable domain: KAGVTQTPRYLIKTRGQQVTLSCSPISGHRSVSWYQQTPGQGLQFLFEYFSETQRNKGNFPGRFSGRQFSNSRSEMNVSTLELGDSALYLCASSFQGDVTEAFFGQGTRLTVV.

The chain combines TRBV30 with TRBJ2-5; D may be TRBD2 (6 bases). The CDR3 length is 14 residues. Trimming removed 0 bases from V and 2 bases from J, with 10 bases in between. Germline CDR1 and CDR2: GTSNPN and SVGIG (reference sequence). The CDR3: CAWSVPGLQETQYF. CDR3 nucleotides: TGTGCCTGGAGTGTCCCGGGACTTCAAGAGACCCAGTACTTC.

V and J are TRBV5-1 and TRBJ2-1; TRBD2 matches at 13 bases. This CDR3 spans 16 amino acids. J lost 7 bases, V lost 4 bases, and 8 bases had no gene match. Germline CDR1 SGHRS, CDR2 YFSETQ. CDR3 residues: CASSTRLAGGGNEQFF. In nucleotides, the CDR3 is TGCGCCAGCAGCACCCGACTAGCGGGGGGAGGTAATGAGCAGTTCTTC.

This chain connects TRBV27 to TRBJ1-1; D uncertain. This CDR3 is built from 14 residues. Trimming pared 6 bases from V and 1 base from J, leaving 12 bases between. Germline-derived CDR1 and CDR2 are MNHEY and SMNVEV (reference sequence). The CDR3 coding sequence is TGTGCCAGCAGCAAAGGAGGGAGGAACACTGAAGCTTTCTTT. It specifies CASSKGGRNTEAFF.

The chain carries TRBV11-2 and TRBJ2-1; 9 nucleotides agree with TRBD1. V lost 1 base to trimming and J lost 15 bases; unmatched junction nucleotides: 7. The CDR3 contains 13 residues. Germline CDR1 and CDR2: SGHAT and FQNNGV. The CDR3 DNA reads TGTGCCAGCAGCTTAGCGGGACAGGGTAATCCGTTCTTC. This gives the protein CASSLAGQGNPFF.

A single count supports this clone. The chain joins TRBV7-2 to TRBJ2-2; D unresolved. V lost 3 bases to trimming and J lost 6 bases, with 11 bases between them. This CDR3 is 14 amino acids long. Germline assignment: CDR1 SGHTA and CDR2 FQGNSA. For the CDR3, the DNA is TGTGCCAGCAGCTTCTTTGATGGAGCCGGGGAGCTGTTTTTT. It is translated as CASSFFDGAGELFF.

This clone was found once. The V gene is TRBV5-6, the J gene TRBJ2-5, with D possibly matching TRBD2 (5 bases). Germline V gene data show CDR1 as SGHDT and CDR2 as YYEEEE. The CDR3 spans 16 residues. V gave up 0 bases and J gave up 1 base, with 13 bases separating them. CDR3 loop: CASSLGAGSVQETQYF. CDR3 nucleotides: TGTGCCAGCAGCTTGGGGGCAGGTAGCGTCCAAGAGACCCAGTACTTC.

This sequence joins TRBV2 and TRBJ1-4, with D maybe TRBD1 (6 bases). This CDR3 region has 14 residues. Trimming took 5 bases from V and 7 from J, leaving 14 bases between them. CDR1 is SNHLY and CDR2 is FYNNEI in the germline V gene. CDR3 in amino acids: CASSPQGGGEKLFF. CDR3 coding DNA: TGTGCCAGCAGTCCCCAGGGAGGGGGTGAAAAACTGTTTTTT.

The V gene is TRBV6-1, the J gene TRBJ2-2; 8 nucleotides align to TRBD1. In germline, CDR1 is MNHNS, CDR2 SASEGT. The CDR3 extends over 16 amino acids. After removal of 3 bases from V and 0 bases from J, the junction contained 3 bases not matched to a gene. The CDR3 loop is CASSDQTGANTGELFF. CDR3 coding DNA: TGTGCCAGCAGTGACCAGACAGGGGCGAACACCGGGGAGCTGTTTTTT.

The chain employs TRBV10-1 and TRBJ2-1; D is unclear. The CDR3 is 14 amino acids. Germline CDR1 WNHNN, CDR2 SYGVQD (reference sequence). Trimming stripped 6 bases from V and 0 bases from J, with 9 bases between. DNA of the CDR3: TGCGCCAGCAGCCCGACGGGCTCCTACAATGAGCAGTTCTTC. Encoded protein: CASSPTGSYNEQFF.

This chain uses TRBV7-9 with TRBJ2-6; TRBD1 agrees at 8 bases. The junction had 11 bases not matched to a gene; V was cut back by 4 bases and J by 3 bases. The germline V gene encodes CDR1 SEHNR and CDR2 FQNEAQ (reference sequence). This CDR3 is built from 18 residues. CDR3 in DNA: TGTGCCAGCAGCTCTCGCAGGGGGCGCACGCTTGGGGCCAACGTCCTGACTTTC. Amino acids: CASSSRRGRTLGANVLTF.

The chain links TRBV9 to TRBJ2-2, with TRBD1 identical over 10 bases. CDR3 length: 15 residues. CDR1 SGDLS and CDR2 YYNGEE come from the germline V gene. V dropped 3 bases and J dropped 7; count of bases not matched to a gene: 6. The DNA of the CDR3 is TGTGCCAGCAGCGCCGGGACAGGGGATGGCGGGGAGCTGTTTTTT. Protein sequence: CASSAGTGDGGELFF.

The J gene is TRBJ1-5, the V gene TRBV4-1, with a tentative D call TRBD1 (6 bases). The germline gives CDR1 MGHRA, CDR2 YSYEKL. CDR3 size: 15 residues. V was clipped by 4 bases and J by 1 base, with 11 bases between them. The CDR3 nucleotides are TGCGCCAGCAGCCCAGACAGGTTCAGCAATCAGCCCCAGCATTTT. Its protein product is CASSPDRFSNQPQHF.

The chain recombines TRBV19 with TRBJ1-6, with a weak D call TRBD1 (6 bases). Germline V gene data show CDR1 as LNHDA and CDR2 as SQIVND (reference sequence). The germline V and J ends were trimmed by 8 bases and 0 bases, with 11 bases remaining between them. This CDR3 is 15 amino acids long. The CDR3 DNA reads TGTGCCAGTCGACAGGAGAGCTCCTATAATTCACCCCTCCACTTT. The encoded protein is CASRQESSYNSPLHF.

The chain is built from TRBV7-2 and TRBJ1-2; D unclear. Trimming stripped 8 bases from V and 1 base from J, with 11 bases between. The CDR3 has 13 amino acids. Looked up from germline, CDR1 is SGHTA and CDR2 is FQGNSA. In nucleotides, the CDR3 is TGTGCCAGCTTCTTCCCACTTAACTATGGCTACACCTTC. Amino acid sequence: CASFFPLNYGYTF.

This chain connects TRBV24-1 to TRBJ1-5, with 9 bases fitting TRBD1. The CDR3 has 13 amino acids. Germline trimming cut 10 bases from V and 7 bases from J; bases unmatched to any gene: 7. Germline-derived CDR1 and CDR2 are KGHDR and SFDVKD. The CDR3 loop is CATEQGAGQPQHF. The DNA for the CDR3 is TGTGCCACAGAACAGGGGGCAGGGCAGCCCCAGCATTTT.

The chain recombines TRBV5-1 with TRBJ2-2; TRBD2 agrees at 9 bases. V was pared by 0 bases and J by 4 bases, with 1 base of the junction left unmatched. The CDR3 is 15 residues long. Looked up from germline, CDR1 is SGHRS and CDR2 is YFSETQ. CDR3 sequence (DNA): TGCGCCAGCAGCTTGGAGCGGGGGGCCACCGGGGAGCTGTTTTTT. Encoded protein: CASSLERGATGELFF.

This clone was seen just once. This chain uses TRBV7-3 with TRBJ2-3; 10 bases are a match to TRBD2. Per the germline V gene, CDR1 is SGHTA and CDR2 is FQGTGA. The CDR3 is 18 amino acids. The V gene end was trimmed by 5 bases and the J gene end by 3 bases; junction bases not matched to a gene: 14. CDR3 coding DNA: TGTGCCAGCAGCCCCCAAGCCCGAAGCGGGGGGGCAACAGATACGCAGTATTTT. This gives the protein CASSPQARSGGATDTQYF.

This clone was observed a handful of times. V gene TRBV2 combines with J gene TRBJ1-2; 7 bases fit TRBD1. The V segment lost 3 bases and the J segment 8 bases; nucleotides outside the gene matches: 12. Germline lookup yields CDR1 SNHLY and CDR2 FYNNEI. The CDR3 runs 15 residues. The CDR3 nucleotides are TGTGCCAGCAGTGAGACGACAGGGAGGAGTCTAGGCTACACCTTC. Translation: CASSETTGRSLGYTF.

V usage is TRBV24-1 and J usage is TRBJ2-3; TRBD2 might be the D (6 bases). Germline lookup yields CDR1 KGHDR and CDR2 SFDVKD. Trimming left V 4 bases short and J 6 bases short, with 13 bases between. The CDR3 extends over 14 amino acids. Written as DNA, the CDR3 is TGTGCCACCAGTGACCCGGGGAGCGGGGATACGCAGTATTTT. This codes for CATSDPGSGDTQYF.